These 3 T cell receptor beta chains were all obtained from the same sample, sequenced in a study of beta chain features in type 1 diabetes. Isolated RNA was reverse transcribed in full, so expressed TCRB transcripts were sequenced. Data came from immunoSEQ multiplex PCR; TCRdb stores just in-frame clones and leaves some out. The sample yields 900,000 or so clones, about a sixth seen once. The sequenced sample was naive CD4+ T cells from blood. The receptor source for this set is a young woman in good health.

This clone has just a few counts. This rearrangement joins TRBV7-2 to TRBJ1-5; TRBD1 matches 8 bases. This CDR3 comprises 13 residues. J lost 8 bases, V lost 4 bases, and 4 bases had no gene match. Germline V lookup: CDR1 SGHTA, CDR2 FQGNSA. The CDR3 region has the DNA TGTGCCAGCAGCTCCGACAGGGGTAAGCCCCAGCATTTT. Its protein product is CASSSDRGKPQHF.

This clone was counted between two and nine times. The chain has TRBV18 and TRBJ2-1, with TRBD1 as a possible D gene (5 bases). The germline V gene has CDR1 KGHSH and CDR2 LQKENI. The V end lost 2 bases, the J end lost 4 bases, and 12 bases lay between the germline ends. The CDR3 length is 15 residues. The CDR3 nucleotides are TGTGCCAGCTCACCAAGGACACTGGCGTACAATGAGCAGTTCTTC. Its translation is CASSPRTLAYNEQFF.

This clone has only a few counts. The CDR3 is CASSKWVEVLSNQPQHF. For the CDR3, the DNA is TGTGCCAGTAGTAAATGGGTGGAGGTTTTAAGCAATCAGCCCCAGCATTTT. V usage is TRBV19 and J usage is TRBJ1-5, with no clear D. CDR1 is LNHDA, CDR2 SQIVND, per germline (reference sequence). Trimming took off 4 bases at V and 1 base at J, with 17 bases between the two ends. This CDR3 is 17 amino acids long.